One sample yielded the 19 T cell receptor beta chains listed below, sequenced in a study of PD-1 blockade in classical Hodgkin lymphoma. Profiling relied on immunoSEQ multiplex PCR, and the TCRdb table lists in-frame clones only, not all of them. The data hold 25,000 to 35,000 clones, with more than 80% observed a single time. The time point here: cycle 4 day 1 (C4D1), after 6 weeks of nivolumab. Every patient was affected by relapse after autologous stem cell transplantation, while exposure to brentuximab vedotin was not uniform. Isolation of CD4+ T cells from thawed PBMCs was performed by magnetic negative selection. Sequences were derived from CD4+ T cells from blood, sampled before the fourth cycle of nivolumab. The receptor set was obtained from a human donor with classical Hodgkin lymphoma.

This clone has just one count. The rearrangement joins TRBV5-1 to TRBJ1-2; D remains ambiguous. Trimming left V 3 bases short and J 2 bases short, with 8 bases between. CDR3 length: 13 amino acids. Germline V gene lookup returns CDR1 SGHRS and CDR2 YFSETQ. CDR3 nucleotides: TGCGCCAGCAGCTCAGACCCCAACTATGGCTACACCTTC. Translating it yields CASSSDPNYGYTF.

This clone was seen a few times. This chain links TRBV10-3 with TRBJ2-4, with a weak D call TRBD2 (5 bases). Germline V CDR1 and CDR2: ENHRY, SYGVKD. CDR3 length equals 13 residues. V lost 0 bases to trimming and J lost 5 bases, with 5 bases between them. The CDR3 reads CAISESAENIQYF. In nucleotides, the CDR3 is TGTGCCATCAGTGAGTCAGCGGAAAACATTCAGTACTTC.

This chain joins TRBV5-1 and TRBJ1-2; D unclear. The V and J ends lost 4 bases and 6 bases respectively, with 10 bases between them. The CDR3 has 12 amino acids. Germline-derived CDR1 and CDR2 are SGHRS and YFSETQ. In DNA form, the CDR3 reads TGCGCCAGCAGCGAAACGGGAGATGGCTACACCTTC. As protein: CASSETGDGYTF.

V usage is TRBV6-5 and J usage is TRBJ1-4; TRBD1 aligns across 8 bases. CDR1 and CDR2 from the germline V gene are MNHEY and SVGAGI. The CDR3 sequence is 14 residues long. V trimming: 4 bases; J trimming: 7 bases; junction bases outside the gene matches: 5. The CDR3 DNA reads as TGTGCCAGCAGTTCCCAGGGGGCAGGTGAAAAACTGTTTTTT. Its translation: CASSSQGAGEKLFF.

DNA for the CDR3: TGTGCCAGCAGCCTGGGAAAGCAGTTCTTC. Its protein is CASSLGKQFF. The rearrangement joins TRBV7-2 to TRBJ2-1; D not resolved. Germline assignment: CDR1 SGHTA and CDR2 FQGNSA. The CDR3 runs 10 residues. V lost 5 bases, J lost 11 bases, and 7 bases lay in between.

The J gene is TRBJ2-5, the V gene TRBV5-4, with 8 bases identical to TRBD2. This CDR3 is built from 14 residues. CDR1 is SGHNT, CDR2 YYREEE, per germline (reference sequence). Unmatched junction bases numbered 3, after V lost 0 bases and J lost 5 bases. CDR3 DNA: TGTGCCAGCAGCTTGGCCGGGAGGGTGGAGACCCAGTACTTC. Protein sequence: CASSLAGRVETQYF.

The chain couples TRBV7-2 to TRBJ2-1; 7 nucleotides match TRBD1. V trimming: 5 bases; J trimming: 3 bases; junction bases outside the gene matches: 10. This CDR3 spans 16 amino acids. Germline lookup yields CDR1 SGHTA and CDR2 FQGNSA. CDR3 nucleotides: TGTGCCAGCAGCATCACCGGGACAGTAATCTACAATGAGCAGTTCTTC. Translated: CASSITGTVIYNEQFF.

This chain uses TRBV7-2 with TRBJ2-7; TRBD2 aligns across 10 bases. From germline, CDR1 is SGHTA and CDR2 FQGNSA. The CDR3 is 16 amino acids. Trimming cost V 5 bases and J 4 bases; bases outside gene matches: 11. CDR3 amino acids: CASSLGTSASGYEQYF. The CDR3 region has the DNA TGTGCCAGCAGCCTCGGGACTAGCGCGTCAGGTTACGAGCAGTACTTC.

The chain is built from TRBV5-4 and TRBJ2-7, with 12 bases aligning to TRBD2. This CDR3 spans 17 amino acids. V gave up 4 bases and J gave up 0 bases; unmatched junction bases: 8. Germline V lookup: CDR1 SGHNT, CDR2 YYREEE (reference sequence). The CDR3 loop reads CASSNGLAGSLSYEQYF. The DNA of the CDR3 is TGTGCCAGCAGCAATGGACTAGCGGGGTCTCTCTCCTACGAGCAGTACTTC.

The rearrangement joins TRBV2 to TRBJ2-5, with 9 bases matching TRBD1. Germline-derived CDR1 and CDR2 are SNHLY and FYNNEI. V was pared by 10 bases and J by 4 bases, with 4 bases of the junction left unmatched. The CDR3 is made up of 12 amino acids. CDR3: CAKTGGGETQYF. The CDR3 bases are TGTGCCAAGACAGGGGGTGGAGAGACCCAGTACTTC.

This chain's CDR3 is CASSLAGGTYEQYF. DNA for the CDR3: TGTGCCAGCAGCTTAGCGGGAGGGACCTACGAGCAGTACTTC. The rearrangement joins TRBV7-2 to TRBJ2-7, with 7 nucleotides matching TRBD2. Trimming took 0 bases from V and 2 from J; bases not matched to a gene: 1. Per the germline V gene, CDR1 is SGHTA and CDR2 is FQGNSA. CDR3 size: 14 residues. Using reference TRBV7-2 and TRBJ2-7 for the parts outside the CDR3, the full variable domain is GAGVSQSPSNKVTEKGKDVELRCDPISGHTALYWYRQSLGQGLEFLIYFQGNSAPDKSGLPSDRFSAERTGGSVSTLTIQRTQQEDSAVYLCASSLAGGTYEQYFGPGTRLTVT.

V is TRBV11-1 and J is TRBJ2-3; D may be TRBD1 or TRBD2 (5 bases each). The ends were cut back, 3 bases at V and 2 bases at J, with 12 bases in the middle. The V gene's germline CDR1 is SGHAT and CDR2 FQDESV (reference sequence). The CDR3 totals 15 residues. In DNA form, the CDR3 reads TGTGCCAGCAGCTTCGGGACCATTCCCACAGATACGCAGTATTTT. Protein: CASSFGTIPTDTQYF.

The chain links TRBV10-3 to TRBJ2-7, with TRBD2 matching over 10 bases. Unmatched junction bases numbered 1, after V lost 6 bases and J lost 2 bases. Germline V gene data show CDR1 as ENHRY and CDR2 as SYGVKD. CDR3 length: 13 residues. DNA for the CDR3: TGTGCCATCAGAACTAGCGGGGCCTACGAGCAGTACTTC. This gives the protein CAIRTSGAYEQYF.

V and J are TRBV6-6 and TRBJ1-2; a possible D gene is TRBD1 (6 bases). CDR1 is MNHNY and CDR2 is SVGAGI in the germline V gene (reference sequence). This CDR3 spans 14 amino acids. Trimming took 5 bases from V and 2 from J, leaving 12 bases between them. CDR3 sequence: CASSKRTENYGYTF. The CDR3 DNA reads TGTGCCAGCAGTAAACGGACAGAGAACTATGGCTACACCTTC.

The chain combines TRBV6-1 with TRBJ2-6, with D tentatively TRBD1 or TRBD2 (5 bases each). The CDR3 totals 14 residues. Per the germline V gene, CDR1 is MNHNS and CDR2 is SASEGT. The germline V and J ends were trimmed by 7 bases and 2 bases, with 9 bases remaining between them. This chain's CDR3 is CASTRGAGANVLTF. CDR3 in DNA: TGTGCCAGCACCCGGGGCGCTGGGGCCAACGTCCTGACTTTC.

The chain has TRBV7-9 and TRBJ2-1; tentatively, D is TRBD2 (5 bases). V dropped 5 bases and J dropped 3 bases, with 8 bases sitting between them. The CDR3 contains 13 residues. Germline V gene sequence: CDR1 SEHNR, CDR2 FQNEAQ (reference sequence). The CDR3 is CASSTGIYNEQFF. DNA for the CDR3: TGTGCCAGCAGCACCGGGATCTACAATGAGCAGTTCTTC.

The chain couples TRBV29-1 to TRBJ2-7; tentative D call: TRBD2 (7 bases). CDR1 and CDR2 from the germline V gene are SQVTM and ANQGSEA. Trimming took 5 bases from V and 1 from J, leaving 15 bases between them. The CDR3 runs 14 residues. CDR3 loop: CSVSLGGGSYEQYF. The CDR3 DNA sequence: TGCAGCGTTTCCTTGGGAGGGGGATCCTACGAGCAGTACTTC.

The sample holds one count of this clone. The V gene is TRBV7-2, the J gene TRBJ1-5; D is unclear. The germline V and J ends were trimmed by 4 bases and 3 bases, with 10 bases remaining between them. This CDR3 is built from 14 residues. The germline gives CDR1 SGHTA, CDR2 FQGNSA. The CDR3 DNA reads TGTGCCAGCAGCTCCGGGTCTACCAATCAGCCCCAGCATTTT. Amino acid sequence: CASSSGSTNQPQHF.

This chain connects TRBV6-6 to TRBJ2-4, with 8 bases fitting TRBD2. The CDR3 sequence is 16 residues long. Germline values: CDR1 MNHNY, CDR2 SVGAGI (reference sequence). Germline trimming cut 7 bases from V and 0 bases from J; bases unmatched to any gene: 8. CDR3 in amino acids: CASTLLAVVAKNIQYF. The CDR3 DNA is TGTGCCAGCACCTTACTAGCGGTAGTAGCCAAAAACATTCAGTACTTC.